This T cell receptor (beta chain) was sequenced in a study of PD-1 blockade in classical Hodgkin lymphoma. Study observations and caveats: Factors driving the repertoire differences, possibly disease activity or prior therapy, remain undefined. Newly diagnosed patients were said to have less baseline TCR diversity than healthy donors did.

To note about this clone: Its antigen is unidentified.

Regarding time point: newly diagnosed, previously untreated cHL patient sample. The study compared against PBMCs from newly diagnosed, untreated classical Hodgkin lymphoma. Sequencing was performed with immunoSEQ multiplex PCR; in TCRdb, only in-frame clones are kept and a portion is missing. The profile shows under 80,000 clones, about 94% of them singletons. Germline CDR1 reads SGDLS; CDR2 reads YYNGEE. Between the trimmed V and J ends, which lost 3 bases and 3 bases, there was a span of 9 bases. The CDR3 runs to 13 residues. The V and J genes are TRBV9 and TRBJ1-1, with a weak D call TRBD1 (5 bases). Material: peripheral blood mononuclear cells (PBMCs). This clonotype originated in a human donor with classical Hodgkin lymphoma. DNA for the CDR3: TGTGCCAGCAGCGACGAGGGGTACACTGAAGCTTTCTTT. Translating gives CASSDEGYTEAFF.